The present entry profiles one T cell receptor beta chain with its context. Trimming removed 1 base from V and 5 bases from J; junction bases left unmatched: 3. Germline CDR1 SEHNR, CDR2 FQNEAQ (reference sequence). This CDR3 region has 15 residues. The data derive from a study of blood T cell repertoires in COVID-19. Study summary: Some COVID-19 samples were acute and others convalescent; all came from the United States, Italy and Spain.

In the original workflow: Reference gene primers were amplified, and this amplification served to estimate nucleated cell counts. Repertoires were generated with immunoSEQ multiplex PCR, while TCRdb's copy carries only in-frame clones and drops some. V and J calls and clone size are given by that table; D and trimming were obtained from the DNA. The sample has roughly 110,000 clones, 75% to 85% seen once; the top ten hold 6.2%. The gene calls are TRBV7-9 and TRBJ2-3; 10 bases are a match to TRBD2. The TCR sequence derives from an elderly man with COVID-19, enrolled during active disease. Sequenced: peripheral blood. The CDR3 DNA sequence: TGTGCCAGCAGCTTAGGGTCTAGCGGGGGAGATACGCAGTATTTT. It is translated as CASSLGSSGGDTQYF.